This T cell receptor beta chain comes out of a study of response to subunit inactivated influenza vaccine. This clonotype was counted a few times. V was shortened by 6 bases and J by 0 bases, with 14 bases between the two germline ends. This CDR3 is 14 amino acids long. Germline CDR1 is DFQATT and CDR2 is SNEGSKA (reference sequence). Via MiXCR, TCRdb re-called the RT-PCR reads, giving one row per CDR3 protein. The sample records 800,000 to 1,000,000 distinct CDR3 sequences, approximately 21% being singletons. The chain couples TRBV20-1 to TRBJ1-2; perhaps TRBD1 as D (5 bases). The TCR originated in a man aged 50-59 years who received an inactivated influenza vaccine. The material sequenced was PBMCs from blood, taken 5 to 6 days after vaccination. CDR3 bases: TGCAGTGCGACTCCTGGGGGGGCTAACTATGGCTACACCTTC. This gives the protein CSATPGGANYGYTF.